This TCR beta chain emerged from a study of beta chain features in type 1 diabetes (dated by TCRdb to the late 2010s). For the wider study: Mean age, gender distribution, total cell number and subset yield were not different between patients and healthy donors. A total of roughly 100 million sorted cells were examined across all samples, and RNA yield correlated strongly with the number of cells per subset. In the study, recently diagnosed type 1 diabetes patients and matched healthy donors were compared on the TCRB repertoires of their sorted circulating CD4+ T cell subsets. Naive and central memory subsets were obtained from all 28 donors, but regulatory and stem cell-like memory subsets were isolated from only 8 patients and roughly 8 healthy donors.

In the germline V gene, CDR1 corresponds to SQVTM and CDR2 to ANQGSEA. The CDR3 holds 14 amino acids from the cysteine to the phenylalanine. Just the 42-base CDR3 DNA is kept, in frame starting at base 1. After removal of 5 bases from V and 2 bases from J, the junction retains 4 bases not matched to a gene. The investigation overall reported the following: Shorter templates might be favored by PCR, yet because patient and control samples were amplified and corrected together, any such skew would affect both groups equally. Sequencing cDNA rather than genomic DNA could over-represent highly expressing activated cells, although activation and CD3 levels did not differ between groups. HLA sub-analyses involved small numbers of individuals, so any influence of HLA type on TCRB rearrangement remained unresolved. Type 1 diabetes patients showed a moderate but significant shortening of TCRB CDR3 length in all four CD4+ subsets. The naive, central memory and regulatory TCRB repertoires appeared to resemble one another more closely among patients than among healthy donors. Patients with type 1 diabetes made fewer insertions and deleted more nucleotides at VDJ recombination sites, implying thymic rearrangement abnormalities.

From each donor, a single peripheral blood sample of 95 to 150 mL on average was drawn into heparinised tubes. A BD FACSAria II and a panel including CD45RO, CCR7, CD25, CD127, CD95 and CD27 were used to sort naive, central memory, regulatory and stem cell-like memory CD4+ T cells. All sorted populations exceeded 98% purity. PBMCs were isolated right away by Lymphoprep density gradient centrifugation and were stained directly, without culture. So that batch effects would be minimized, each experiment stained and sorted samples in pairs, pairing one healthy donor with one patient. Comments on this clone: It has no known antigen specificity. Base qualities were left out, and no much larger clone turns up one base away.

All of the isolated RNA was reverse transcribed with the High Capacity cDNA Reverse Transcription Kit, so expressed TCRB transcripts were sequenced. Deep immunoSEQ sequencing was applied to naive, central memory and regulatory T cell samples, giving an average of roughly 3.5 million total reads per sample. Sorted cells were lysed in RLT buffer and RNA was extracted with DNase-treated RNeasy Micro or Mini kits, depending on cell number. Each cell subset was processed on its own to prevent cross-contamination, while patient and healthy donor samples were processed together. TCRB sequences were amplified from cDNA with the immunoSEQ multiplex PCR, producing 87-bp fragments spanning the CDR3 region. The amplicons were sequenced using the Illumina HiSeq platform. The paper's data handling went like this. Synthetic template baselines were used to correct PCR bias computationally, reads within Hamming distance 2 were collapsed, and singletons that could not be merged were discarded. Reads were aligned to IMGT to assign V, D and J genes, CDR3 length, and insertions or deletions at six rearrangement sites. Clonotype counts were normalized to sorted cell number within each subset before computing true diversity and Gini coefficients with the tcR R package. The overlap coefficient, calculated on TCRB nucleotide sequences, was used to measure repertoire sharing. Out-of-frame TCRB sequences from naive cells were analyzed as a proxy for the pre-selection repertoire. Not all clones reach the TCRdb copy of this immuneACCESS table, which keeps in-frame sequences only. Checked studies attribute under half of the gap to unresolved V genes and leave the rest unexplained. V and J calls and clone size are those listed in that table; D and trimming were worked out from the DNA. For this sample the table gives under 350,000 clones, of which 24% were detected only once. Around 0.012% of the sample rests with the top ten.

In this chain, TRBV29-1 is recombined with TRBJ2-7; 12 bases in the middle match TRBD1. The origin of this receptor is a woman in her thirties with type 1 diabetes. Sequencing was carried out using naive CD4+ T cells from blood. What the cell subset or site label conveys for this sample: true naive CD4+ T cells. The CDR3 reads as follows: CSVKGQGATYEQYF. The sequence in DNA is TGCAGCGTTAAGGGACAGGGGGCCACCTACGAGCAGTACTTC.